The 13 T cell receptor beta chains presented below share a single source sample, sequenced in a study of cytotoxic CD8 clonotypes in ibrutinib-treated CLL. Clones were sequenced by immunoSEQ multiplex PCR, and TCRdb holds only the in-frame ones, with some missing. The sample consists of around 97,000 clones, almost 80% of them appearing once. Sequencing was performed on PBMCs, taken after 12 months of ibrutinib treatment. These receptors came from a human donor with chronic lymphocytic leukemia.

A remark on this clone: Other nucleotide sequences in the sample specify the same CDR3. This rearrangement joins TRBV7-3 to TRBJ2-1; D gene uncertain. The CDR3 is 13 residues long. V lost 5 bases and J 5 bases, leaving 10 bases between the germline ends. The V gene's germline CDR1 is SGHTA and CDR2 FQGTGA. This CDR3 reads CASSLGPNNEQFF. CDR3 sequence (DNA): TGTGCCAGCAGCCTAGGGCCGAACAATGAGCAGTTCTTC.

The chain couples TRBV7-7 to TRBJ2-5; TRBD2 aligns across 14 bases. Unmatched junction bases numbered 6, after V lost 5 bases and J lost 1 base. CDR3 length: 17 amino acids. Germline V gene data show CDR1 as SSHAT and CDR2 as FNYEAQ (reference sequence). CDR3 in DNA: TGTGCCAGCAGCCTTGGACTAGCGGGGGGCTCCCAAGAGACCCAGTACTTC. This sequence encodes CASSLGLAGGSQETQYF.

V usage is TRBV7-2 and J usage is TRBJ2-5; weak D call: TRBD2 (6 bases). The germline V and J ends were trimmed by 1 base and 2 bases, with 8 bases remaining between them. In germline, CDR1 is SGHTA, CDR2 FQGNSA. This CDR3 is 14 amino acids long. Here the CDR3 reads CASSLVDYQETQYF. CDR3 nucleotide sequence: TGTGCCAGCAGCTTAGTGGACTATCAAGAGACCCAGTACTTC.

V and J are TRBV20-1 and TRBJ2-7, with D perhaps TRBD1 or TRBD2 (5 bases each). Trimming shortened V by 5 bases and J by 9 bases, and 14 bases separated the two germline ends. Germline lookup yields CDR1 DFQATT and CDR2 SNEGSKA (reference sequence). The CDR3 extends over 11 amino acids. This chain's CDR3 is CSAHVEGRQYF. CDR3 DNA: TGCAGTGCTCACGTCGAGGGGCGGCAGTACTTC.

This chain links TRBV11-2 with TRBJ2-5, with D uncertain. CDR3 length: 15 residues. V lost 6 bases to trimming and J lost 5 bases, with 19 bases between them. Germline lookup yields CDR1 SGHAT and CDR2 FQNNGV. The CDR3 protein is CASRRMGRVLETQYF. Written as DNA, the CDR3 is TGTGCCAGCAGACGAATGGGTAGGGTCTTGGAGACCCAGTACTTC. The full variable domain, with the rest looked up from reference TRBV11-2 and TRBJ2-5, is EAGVAQSPRYKIIEKRQSVAFWCNPISGHATLYWYQQILGQGPKLLIQFQNNGVVDDSQLPKDRFSAERLKGVDSTLKIQPAKLEDSAVYLCASRRMGRVLETQYFGPGTRLLVL.

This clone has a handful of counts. The CDR3 nucleotides read TGTGCCAGCAGTGAGGGACAGCCCCGGGGCGAGCAGTACTTC. Its translation is CASSEGQPRGEQYF. The chain has TRBV2 and TRBJ2-7, with 7 bases fitting TRBD1. This CDR3 comprises 14 residues. V was pared by 3 bases and J by 6 bases, with 8 bases of the junction left unmatched. Germline loops: CDR1 SNHLY, CDR2 FYNNEI.

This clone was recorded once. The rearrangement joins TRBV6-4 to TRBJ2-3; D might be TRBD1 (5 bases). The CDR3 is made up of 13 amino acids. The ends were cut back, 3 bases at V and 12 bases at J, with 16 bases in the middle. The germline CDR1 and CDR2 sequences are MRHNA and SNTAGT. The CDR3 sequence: CASSDDRGSRQYF. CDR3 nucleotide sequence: TGTGCCAGCAGTGATGACAGAGGCAGTAGACAGTATTTT.

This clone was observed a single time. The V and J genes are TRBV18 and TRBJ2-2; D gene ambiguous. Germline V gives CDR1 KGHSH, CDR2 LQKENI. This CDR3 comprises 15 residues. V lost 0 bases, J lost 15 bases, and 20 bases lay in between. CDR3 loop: CASSPPPLEVLTMFF. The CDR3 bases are TGTGCCAGCTCACCACCCCCATTGGAAGTGCTAACGATGTTTTTT.

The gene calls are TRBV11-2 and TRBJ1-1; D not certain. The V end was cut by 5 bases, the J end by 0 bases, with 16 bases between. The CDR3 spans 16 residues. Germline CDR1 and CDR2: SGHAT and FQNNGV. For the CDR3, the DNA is TGTGCCAGCAGCCCACGCCCTGGCCCCTTGAACACTGAAGCTTTCTTT. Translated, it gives CASSPRPGPLNTEAFF.

This chain's CDR3 is CASSLGQGAPYGYTF. The CDR3, as DNA: TGTGCCAGCAGCTTAGGTCAGGGGGCCCCCTATGGCTACACCTTC. This chain connects TRBV7-9 to TRBJ1-2; 8 bases align to TRBD1. The CDR3 is 15 residues long. Germline CDR1 is SEHNR and CDR2 is FQNEAQ (reference sequence). With V trimmed by 1 base and J by 4 bases, 5 bases remained unmatched.

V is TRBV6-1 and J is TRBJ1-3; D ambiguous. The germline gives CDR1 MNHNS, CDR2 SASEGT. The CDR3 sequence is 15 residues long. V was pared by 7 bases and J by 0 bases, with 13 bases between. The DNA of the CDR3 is TGTGCCAGCAAGGAGCAGAGCCTCTCTGGAAACACCATATATTTT. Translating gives CASKEQSLSGNTIYF.

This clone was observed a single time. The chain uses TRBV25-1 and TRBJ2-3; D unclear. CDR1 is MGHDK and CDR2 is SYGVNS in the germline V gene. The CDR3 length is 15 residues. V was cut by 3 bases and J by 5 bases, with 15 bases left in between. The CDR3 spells CASSEPDRVRDTQYF. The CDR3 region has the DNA TGTGCCAGCAGTGAGCCTGACCGGGTCAGAGATACGCAGTATTTT. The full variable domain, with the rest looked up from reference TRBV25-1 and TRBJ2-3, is EADIYQTPRYLVIGTGKKITLECSQTMGHDKMYWYQQDPGMELHLIHYSYGVNSTEKGDLSSESTVSRIRTEHFPLTLESARPSHTSQYLCASSEPDRVRDTQYFGPGTRLTVL.

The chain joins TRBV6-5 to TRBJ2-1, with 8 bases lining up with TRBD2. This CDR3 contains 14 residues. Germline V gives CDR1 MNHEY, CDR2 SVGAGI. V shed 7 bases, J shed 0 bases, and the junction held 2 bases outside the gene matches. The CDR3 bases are TGTGCCAGCACCGGGAGGGGCTCCTACAATGAGCAGTTCTTC. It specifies CASTGRGSYNEQFF.